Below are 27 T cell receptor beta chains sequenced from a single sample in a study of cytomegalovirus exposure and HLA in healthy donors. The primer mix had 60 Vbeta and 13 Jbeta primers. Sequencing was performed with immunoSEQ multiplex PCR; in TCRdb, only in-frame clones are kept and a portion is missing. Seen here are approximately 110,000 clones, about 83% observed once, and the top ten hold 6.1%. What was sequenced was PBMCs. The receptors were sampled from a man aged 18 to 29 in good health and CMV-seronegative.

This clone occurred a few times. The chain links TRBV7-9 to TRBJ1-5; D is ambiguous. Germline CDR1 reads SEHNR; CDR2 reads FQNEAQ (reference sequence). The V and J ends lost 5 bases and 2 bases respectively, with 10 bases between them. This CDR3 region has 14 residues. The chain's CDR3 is CASSREAGNQPQHF. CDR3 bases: TGTGCCAGCAGCAGGGAGGCAGGCAATCAGCCCCAGCATTTT.

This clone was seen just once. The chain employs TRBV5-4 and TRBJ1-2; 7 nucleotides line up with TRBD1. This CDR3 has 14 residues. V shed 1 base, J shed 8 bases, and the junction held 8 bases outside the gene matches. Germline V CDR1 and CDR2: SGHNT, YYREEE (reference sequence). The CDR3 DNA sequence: TGTGCCAGCAGCTTGAGAGGGGGCCAGTGGGGCTACACCTTC. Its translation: CASSLRGGQWGYTF. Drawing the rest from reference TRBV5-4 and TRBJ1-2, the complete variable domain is ETGVTQSPTHLIKTRGQQVTLRCSSQSGHNTVSWYQQALGQGPQFIFQYYREEENGRGNFPPRFSGLQFPNYSSELNVNALELDDSALYLCASSLRGGQWGYTFGSGTRLTVV.

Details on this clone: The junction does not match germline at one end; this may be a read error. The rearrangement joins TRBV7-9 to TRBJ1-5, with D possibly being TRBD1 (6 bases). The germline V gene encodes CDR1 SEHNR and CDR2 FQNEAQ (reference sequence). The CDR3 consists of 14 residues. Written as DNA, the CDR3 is TGTTCCAGCAGCCGACAGGATAGCAATCAGCCCCAGCATTTT. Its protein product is CSSSRQDSNQPQHF.

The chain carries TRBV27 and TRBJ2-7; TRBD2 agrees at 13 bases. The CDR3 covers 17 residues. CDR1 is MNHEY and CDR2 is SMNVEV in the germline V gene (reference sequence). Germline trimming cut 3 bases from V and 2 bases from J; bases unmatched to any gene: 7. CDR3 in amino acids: CASSFILAGGPAYEQYF. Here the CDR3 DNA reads TGTGCCAGCAGTTTTATACTAGCGGGAGGGCCCGCCTACGAGCAGTACTTC.

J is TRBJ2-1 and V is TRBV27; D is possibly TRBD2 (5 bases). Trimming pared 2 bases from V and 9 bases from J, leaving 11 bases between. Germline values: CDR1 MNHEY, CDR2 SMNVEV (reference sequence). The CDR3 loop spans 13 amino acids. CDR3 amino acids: CASSLLPGSEQFF. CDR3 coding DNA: TGTGCCAGCAGTTTACTTCCGGGGAGTGAGCAGTTCTTC.

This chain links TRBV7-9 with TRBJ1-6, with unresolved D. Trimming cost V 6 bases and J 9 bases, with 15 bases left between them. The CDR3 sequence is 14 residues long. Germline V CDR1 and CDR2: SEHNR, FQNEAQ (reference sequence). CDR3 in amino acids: CASSPRDPLSPLHF. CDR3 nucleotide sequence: TGTGCCAGCAGTCCACGGGATCCCCTTTCACCCCTCCACTTT.

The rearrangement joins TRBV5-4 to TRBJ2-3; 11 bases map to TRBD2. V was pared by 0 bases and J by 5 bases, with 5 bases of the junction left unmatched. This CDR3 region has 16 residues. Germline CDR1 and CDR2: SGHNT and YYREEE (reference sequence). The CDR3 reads CASSLGLAGWKDTQYF. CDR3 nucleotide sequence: TGTGCCAGCAGCTTGGGACTAGCGGGATGGAAAGATACGCAGTATTTT.

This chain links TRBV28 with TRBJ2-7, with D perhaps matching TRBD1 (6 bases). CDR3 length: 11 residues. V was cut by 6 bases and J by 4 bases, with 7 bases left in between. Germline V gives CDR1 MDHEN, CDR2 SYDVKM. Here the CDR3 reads CASRGAYEQYF. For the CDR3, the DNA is TGTGCCAGCAGGGGGGCGTACGAGCAGTACTTC.

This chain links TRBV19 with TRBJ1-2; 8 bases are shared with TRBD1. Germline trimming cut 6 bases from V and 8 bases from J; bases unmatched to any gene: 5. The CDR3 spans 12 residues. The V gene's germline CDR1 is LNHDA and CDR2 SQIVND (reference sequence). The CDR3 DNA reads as TGTGCCAGTAGCCACAGGGGGTTGGGCTACACCTTC. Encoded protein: CASSHRGLGYTF.

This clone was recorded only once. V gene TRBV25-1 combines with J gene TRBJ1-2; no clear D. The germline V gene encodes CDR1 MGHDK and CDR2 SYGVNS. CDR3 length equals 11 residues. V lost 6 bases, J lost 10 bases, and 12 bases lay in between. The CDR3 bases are TGTGCCAGCAGGAACGGAGCTGACTACACCTTC. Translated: CASRNGADYTF.

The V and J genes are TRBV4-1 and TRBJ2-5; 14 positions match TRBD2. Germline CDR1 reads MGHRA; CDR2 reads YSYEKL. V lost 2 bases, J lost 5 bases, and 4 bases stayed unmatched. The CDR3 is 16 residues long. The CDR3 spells CASSQLGLAGVETQYF. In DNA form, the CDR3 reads TGCGCCAGCAGCCAACTGGGACTAGCGGGAGTTGAGACCCAGTACTTC.

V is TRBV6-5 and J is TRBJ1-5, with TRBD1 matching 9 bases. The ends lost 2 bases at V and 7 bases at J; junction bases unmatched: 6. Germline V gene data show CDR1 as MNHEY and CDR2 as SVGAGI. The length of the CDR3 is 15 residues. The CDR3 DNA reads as TGTGCCAGCAGTTACACACAGGGGGCGCAGCAGCCCCAGCATTTT. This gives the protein CASSYTQGAQQPQHF.

CDR3 in DNA: TGCGCCAGCAGCTTGGTAGAATTAGCGGGAGAGGGGCTTTACGAGCAGTACTTC. This codes for CASSLVELAGEGLYEQYF. V and J are TRBV5-1 and TRBJ2-7; TRBD2 agrees at 9 bases. V shed 0 bases, J shed 4 bases, and the junction held 14 bases outside the gene matches. The CDR3 has 18 residues. CDR1 SGHRS and CDR2 YFSETQ come from the germline V gene.

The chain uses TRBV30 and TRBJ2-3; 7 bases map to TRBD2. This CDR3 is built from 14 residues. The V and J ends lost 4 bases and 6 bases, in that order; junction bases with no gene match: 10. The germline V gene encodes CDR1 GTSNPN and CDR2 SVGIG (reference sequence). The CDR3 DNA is TGTGCCTGGACCACGACTAGCCTGCTTGATACGCAGTATTTT. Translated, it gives CAWTTTSLLDTQYF.

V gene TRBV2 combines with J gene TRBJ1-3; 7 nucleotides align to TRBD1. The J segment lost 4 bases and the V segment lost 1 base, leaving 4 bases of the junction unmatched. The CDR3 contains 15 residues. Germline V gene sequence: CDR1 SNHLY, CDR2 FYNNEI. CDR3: CASSEVRGGGNTIYF. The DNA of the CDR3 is TGTGCCAGCAGTGAAGTCCGAGGGGGCGGAAACACCATATATTTT.

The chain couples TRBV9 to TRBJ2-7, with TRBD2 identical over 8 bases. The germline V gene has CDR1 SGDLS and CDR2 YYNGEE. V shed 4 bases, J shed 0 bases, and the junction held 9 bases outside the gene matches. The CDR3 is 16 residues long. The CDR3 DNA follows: TGTGCCAGCAGCCCAGAGGGCGGGAGGTTCTCCTACGAGCAGTACTTC. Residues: CASSPEGGRFSYEQYF.

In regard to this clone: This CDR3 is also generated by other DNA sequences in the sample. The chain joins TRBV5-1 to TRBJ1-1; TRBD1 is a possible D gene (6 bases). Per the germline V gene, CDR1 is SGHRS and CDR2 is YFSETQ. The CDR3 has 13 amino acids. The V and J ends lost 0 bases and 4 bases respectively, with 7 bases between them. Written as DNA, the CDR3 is TGCGCCAGCAGCTTGGAAGGGGGCACTGAAGCTTTCTTT. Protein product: CASSLEGGTEAFF.

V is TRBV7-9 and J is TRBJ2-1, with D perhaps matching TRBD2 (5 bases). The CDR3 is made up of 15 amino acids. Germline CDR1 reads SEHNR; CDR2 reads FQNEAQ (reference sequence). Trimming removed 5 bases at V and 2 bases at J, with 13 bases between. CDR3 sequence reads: CASSPTRGAYNEQFF. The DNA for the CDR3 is TGTGCCAGCAGCCCCACTAGAGGCGCCTACAATGAGCAGTTCTTC.

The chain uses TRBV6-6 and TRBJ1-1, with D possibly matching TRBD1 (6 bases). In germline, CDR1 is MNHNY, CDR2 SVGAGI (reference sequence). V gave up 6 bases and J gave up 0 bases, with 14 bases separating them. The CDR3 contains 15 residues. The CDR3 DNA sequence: TGTGCCAGCAGCCACGACGGACAGTTGAACACTGAAGCTTTCTTT. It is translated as CASSHDGQLNTEAFF.

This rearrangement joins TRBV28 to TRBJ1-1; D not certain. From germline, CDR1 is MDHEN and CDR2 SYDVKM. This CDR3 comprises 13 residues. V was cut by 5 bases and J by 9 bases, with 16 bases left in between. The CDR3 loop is CASSPPGGSKAFF. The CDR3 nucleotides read TGTGCCAGCAGTCCCCCCGGAGGCAGCAAAGCTTTCTTT.

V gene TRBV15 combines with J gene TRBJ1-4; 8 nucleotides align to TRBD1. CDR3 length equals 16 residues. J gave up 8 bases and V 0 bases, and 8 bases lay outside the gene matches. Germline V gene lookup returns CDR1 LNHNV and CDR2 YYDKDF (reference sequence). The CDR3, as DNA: TGTGCCACCAGCAGAGATCGGAGGACAGGGTACGAAAAACTGTTTTTT. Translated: CATSRDRRTGYEKLFF. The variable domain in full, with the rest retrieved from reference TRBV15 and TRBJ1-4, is DAMVIQNPRYQVTQFGKPVTLSCSQTLNHNVMYWYQQKSSQAPKLLFHYYDKDFNNEADTPDNFQSRRPNTSFCFLDIRSPGLGDTAMYLCATSRDRRTGYEKLFFGSGTQLSVL.

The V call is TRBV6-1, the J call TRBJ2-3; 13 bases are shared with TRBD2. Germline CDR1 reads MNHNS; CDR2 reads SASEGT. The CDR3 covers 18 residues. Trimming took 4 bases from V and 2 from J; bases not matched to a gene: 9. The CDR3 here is CASSALAGGATFTDTQYF. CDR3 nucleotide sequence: TGTGCCAGCAGTGCACTAGCGGGAGGGGCAACCTTCACAGATACGCAGTATTTT.

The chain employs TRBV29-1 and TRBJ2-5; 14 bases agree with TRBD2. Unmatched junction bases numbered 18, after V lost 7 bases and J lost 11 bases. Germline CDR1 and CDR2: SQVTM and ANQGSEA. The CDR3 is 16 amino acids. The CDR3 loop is CSASNPEGLAGEGQYF. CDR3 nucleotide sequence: TGCAGCGCCTCAAACCCAGAGGGACTAGCGGGAGAAGGGCAGTACTTC.

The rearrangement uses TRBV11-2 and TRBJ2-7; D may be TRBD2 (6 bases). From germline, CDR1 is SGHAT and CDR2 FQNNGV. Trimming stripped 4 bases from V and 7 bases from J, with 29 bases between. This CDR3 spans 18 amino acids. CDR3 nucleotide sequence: TGTGCCAGCAGCTCGTTTAGGCGGACCCAAGAGGGGAGGAGAGAGCAGTACTTC. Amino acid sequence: CASSSFRRTQEGRREQYF. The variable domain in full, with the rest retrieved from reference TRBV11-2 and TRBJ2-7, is EAGVAQSPRYKIIEKRQSVAFWCNPISGHATLYWYQQILGQGPKLLIQFQNNGVVDDSQLPKDRFSAERLKGVDSTLKIQPAKLEDSAVYLCASSSFRRTQEGRREQYFGPGTRLTVT.

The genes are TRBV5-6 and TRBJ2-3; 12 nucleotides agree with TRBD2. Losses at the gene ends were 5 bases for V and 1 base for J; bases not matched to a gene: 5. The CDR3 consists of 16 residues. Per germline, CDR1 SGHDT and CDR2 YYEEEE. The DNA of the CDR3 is TGTGCCAGCAGTCCGGGACTAGCGGGTCGCACAGATACGCAGTATTTT. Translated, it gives CASSPGLAGRTDTQYF.

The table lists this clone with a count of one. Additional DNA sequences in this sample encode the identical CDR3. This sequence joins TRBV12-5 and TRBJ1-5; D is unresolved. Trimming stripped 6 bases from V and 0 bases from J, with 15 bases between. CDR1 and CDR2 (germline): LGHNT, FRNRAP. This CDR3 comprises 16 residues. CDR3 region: CASGSNQVNSNQPQHF. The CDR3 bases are TGTGCTAGTGGCTCAAACCAGGTGAATAGCAATCAGCCCCAGCATTTT.

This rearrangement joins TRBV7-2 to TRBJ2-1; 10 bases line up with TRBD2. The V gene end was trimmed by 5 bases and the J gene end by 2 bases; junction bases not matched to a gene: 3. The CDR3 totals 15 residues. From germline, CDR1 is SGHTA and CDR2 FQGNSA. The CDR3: CASSKTSGTYNEQFF. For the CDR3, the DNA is TGTGCCAGCAGCAAAACTAGCGGGACCTACAATGAGCAGTTCTTC.